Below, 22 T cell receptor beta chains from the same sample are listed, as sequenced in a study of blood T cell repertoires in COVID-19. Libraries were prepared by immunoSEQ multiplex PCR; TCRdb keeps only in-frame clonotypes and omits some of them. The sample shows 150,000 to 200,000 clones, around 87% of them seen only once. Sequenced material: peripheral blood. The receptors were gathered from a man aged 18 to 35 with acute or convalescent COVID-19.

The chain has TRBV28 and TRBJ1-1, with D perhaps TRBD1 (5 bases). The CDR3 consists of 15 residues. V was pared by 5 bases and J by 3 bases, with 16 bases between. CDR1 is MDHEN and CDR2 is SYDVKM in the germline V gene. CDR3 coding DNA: TGTGCCAGCAGTGCCCACGTGGGCAGGGACACTGAAGCTTTCTTT. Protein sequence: CASSAHVGRDTEAFF.

This chain's CDR3 is CANIRQGEGTGELFF. The CDR3 DNA sequence: TGTGCCAACATCCGACAGGGCGAGGGGACCGGGGAGCTGTTTTTT. This rearrangement joins TRBV6-4 to TRBJ2-2, with TRBD1 identical over 7 bases. The CDR3 consists of 15 residues. Trimming took 10 bases from V and 5 from J; bases not matched to a gene: 13. CDR1 is MRHNA, CDR2 SNTAGT, per germline.

The chain's CDR3 is CASRAQGQGYTEGYTF. In nucleotides, the CDR3 is TGTGCCAGCAGAGCCCAAGGACAGGGGTATACGGAGGGCTACACCTTC. This chain connects TRBV6-4 to TRBJ1-2; 9 bases are shared with TRBD1. Germline trimming cut 6 bases from V and 8 bases from J; bases unmatched to any gene: 16. The CDR3 consists of 16 residues. Per germline, CDR1 MRHNA and CDR2 SNTAGT.

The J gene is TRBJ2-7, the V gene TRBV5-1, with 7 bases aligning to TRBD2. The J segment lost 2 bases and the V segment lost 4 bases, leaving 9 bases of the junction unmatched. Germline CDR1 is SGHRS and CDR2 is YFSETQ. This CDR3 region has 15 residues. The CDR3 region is CASSKLRGNPYEQYF. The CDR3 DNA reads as TGCGCCAGCAGCAAGTTGCGGGGGAACCCCTACGAGCAGTACTTC.

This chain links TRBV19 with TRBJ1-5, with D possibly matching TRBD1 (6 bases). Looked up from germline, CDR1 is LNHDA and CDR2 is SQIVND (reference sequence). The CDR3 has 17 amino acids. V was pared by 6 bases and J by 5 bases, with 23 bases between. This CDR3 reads CASSPLGYRVRDQPQHF. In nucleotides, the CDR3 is TGTGCCAGTAGCCCTCTGGGATACAGGGTTCGAGATCAGCCCCAGCATTTT.

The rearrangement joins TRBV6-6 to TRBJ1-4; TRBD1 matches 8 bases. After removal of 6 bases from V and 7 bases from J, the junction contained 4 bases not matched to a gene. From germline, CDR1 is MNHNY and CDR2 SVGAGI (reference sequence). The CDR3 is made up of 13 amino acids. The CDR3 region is CASRDRDSEKLFF. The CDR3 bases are TGTGCCAGCAGGGACAGGGACAGTGAAAAACTGTTTTTT.

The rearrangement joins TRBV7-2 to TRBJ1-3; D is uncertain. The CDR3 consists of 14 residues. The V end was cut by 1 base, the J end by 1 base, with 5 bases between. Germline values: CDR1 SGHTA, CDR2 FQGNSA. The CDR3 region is CASSLVPSGNTIYF. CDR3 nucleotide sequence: TGTGCCAGCAGCTTAGTTCCTTCTGGAAACACCATATATTTT.

CDR3 region: CASSLVGGETQYF. The CDR3 DNA sequence: TGTGCCAGCAGCTTAGTGGGGGGGGAGACCCAGTACTTC. J is TRBJ2-5 and V is TRBV7-2; TRBD2 matches at 7 bases. Germline-derived CDR1 and CDR2 are SGHTA and FQGNSA. V shed 1 base, J shed 5 bases, and the junction held 1 base outside the gene matches. The CDR3 has 13 residues.

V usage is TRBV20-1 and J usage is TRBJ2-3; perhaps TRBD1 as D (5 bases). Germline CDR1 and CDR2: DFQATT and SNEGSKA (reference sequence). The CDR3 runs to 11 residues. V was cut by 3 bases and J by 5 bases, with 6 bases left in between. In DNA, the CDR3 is TGCAGTGCTAGGACAGAAGATACGCAGTATTTT. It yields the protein CSARTEDTQYF.

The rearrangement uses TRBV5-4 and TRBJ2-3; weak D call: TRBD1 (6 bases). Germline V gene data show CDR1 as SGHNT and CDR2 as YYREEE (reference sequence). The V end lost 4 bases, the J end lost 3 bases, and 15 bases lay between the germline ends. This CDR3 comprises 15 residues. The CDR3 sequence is CASSRDHRDTDTQYF. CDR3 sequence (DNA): TGTGCCAGCAGCAGAGACCACAGGGATACAGATACGCAGTATTTT.

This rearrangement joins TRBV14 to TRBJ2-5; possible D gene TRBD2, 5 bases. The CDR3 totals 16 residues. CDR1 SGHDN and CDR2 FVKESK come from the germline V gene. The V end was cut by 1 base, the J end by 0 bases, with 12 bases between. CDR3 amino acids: CASSQGTSTYQETQYF. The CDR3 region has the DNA TGTGCCAGCAGCCAAGGCACTAGTACGTACCAAGAGACCCAGTACTTC.

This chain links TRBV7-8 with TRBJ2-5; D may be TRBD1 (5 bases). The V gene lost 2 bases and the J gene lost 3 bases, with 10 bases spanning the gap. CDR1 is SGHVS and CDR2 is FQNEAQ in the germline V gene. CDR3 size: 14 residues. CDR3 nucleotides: TGTGCCAGCAGCTTATACGGCAGGGAAGAGACCCAGTACTTC. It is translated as CASSLYGREETQYF.

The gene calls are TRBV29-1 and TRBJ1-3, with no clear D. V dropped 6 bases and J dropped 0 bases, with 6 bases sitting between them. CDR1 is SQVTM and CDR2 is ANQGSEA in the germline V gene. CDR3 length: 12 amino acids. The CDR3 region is CSVMSSGNTIYF. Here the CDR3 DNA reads TGCAGCGTAATGAGCTCTGGAAACACCATATATTTT.

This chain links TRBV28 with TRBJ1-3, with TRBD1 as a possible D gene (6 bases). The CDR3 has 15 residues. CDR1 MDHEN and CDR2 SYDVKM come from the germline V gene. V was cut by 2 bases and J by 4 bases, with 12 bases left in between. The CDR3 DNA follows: TGTGCCAGCAGTTTAATCGGCAGGGGAGGAAACACCATATATTTT. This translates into CASSLIGRGGNTIYF.

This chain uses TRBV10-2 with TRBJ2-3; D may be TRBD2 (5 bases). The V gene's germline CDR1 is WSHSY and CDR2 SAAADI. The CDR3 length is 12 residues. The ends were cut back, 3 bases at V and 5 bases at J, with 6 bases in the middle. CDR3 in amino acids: CASSDEGDTQYF. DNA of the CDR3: TGCGCCAGCAGTGACGAGGGAGATACGCAGTATTTT.

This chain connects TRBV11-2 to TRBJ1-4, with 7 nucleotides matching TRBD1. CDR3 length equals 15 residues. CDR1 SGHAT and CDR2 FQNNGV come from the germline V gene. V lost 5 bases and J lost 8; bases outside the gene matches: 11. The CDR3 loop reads CASSPRVQGREKLFF. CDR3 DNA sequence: TGTGCCAGCAGCCCTAGGGTACAGGGGAGAGAAAAACTGTTTTTT.

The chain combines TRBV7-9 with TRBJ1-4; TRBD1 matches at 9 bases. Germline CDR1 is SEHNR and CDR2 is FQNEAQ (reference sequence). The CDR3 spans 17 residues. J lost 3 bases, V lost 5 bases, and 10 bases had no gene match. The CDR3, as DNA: TGTGCCAGCAGCCTCGGGACAGGGTACTCTGCTAATGAAAAACTGTTTTTT. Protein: CASSLGTGYSANEKLFF.

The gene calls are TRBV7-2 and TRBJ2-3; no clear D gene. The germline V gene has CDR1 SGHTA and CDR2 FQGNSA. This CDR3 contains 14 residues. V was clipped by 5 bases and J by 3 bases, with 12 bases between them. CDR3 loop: CASSPTRRTDTQYF. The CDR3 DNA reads TGTGCCAGCAGCCCTACGCGGAGAACAGATACGCAGTATTTT. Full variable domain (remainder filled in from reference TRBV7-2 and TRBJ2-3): GAGVSQSPSNKVTEKGKDVELRCDPISGHTALYWYRQSLGQGLEFLIYFQGNSAPDKSGLPSDRFSAERTGGSVSTLTIQRTQQEDSAVYLCASSPTRRTDTQYFGPGTRLTVL.

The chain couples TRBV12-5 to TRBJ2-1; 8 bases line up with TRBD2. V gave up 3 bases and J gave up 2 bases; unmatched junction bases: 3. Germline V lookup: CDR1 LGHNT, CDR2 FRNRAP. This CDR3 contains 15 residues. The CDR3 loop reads CASGLGLAAYNEQFF. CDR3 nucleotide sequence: TGTGCTAGTGGTTTAGGACTAGCTGCCTACAATGAGCAGTTCTTC. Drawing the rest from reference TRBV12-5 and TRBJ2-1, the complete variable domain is DARVTQTPRHKVTEMGQEVTMRCQPILGHNTVFWYRQTMMQGLELLAYFRNRAPLDDSGMPKDRFSAEMPDATLATLKIQPSEPRDSAVYFCASGLGLAAYNEQFFGPGTRLTVL.

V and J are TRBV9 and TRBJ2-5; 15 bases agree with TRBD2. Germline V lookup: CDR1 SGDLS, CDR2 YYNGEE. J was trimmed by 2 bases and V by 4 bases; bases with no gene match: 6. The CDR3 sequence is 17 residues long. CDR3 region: CASSLTGLAGGQETQYF. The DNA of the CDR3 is TGTGCCAGCAGCCTTACGGGACTAGCGGGGGGACAAGAGACCCAGTACTTC.

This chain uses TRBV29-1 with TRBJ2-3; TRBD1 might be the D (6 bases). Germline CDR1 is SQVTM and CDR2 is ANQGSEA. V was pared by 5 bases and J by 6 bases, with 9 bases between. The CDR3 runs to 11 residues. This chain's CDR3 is CSVRDIDTQYF. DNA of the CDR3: TGCAGCGTTCGGGACATTGATACGCAGTATTTT.

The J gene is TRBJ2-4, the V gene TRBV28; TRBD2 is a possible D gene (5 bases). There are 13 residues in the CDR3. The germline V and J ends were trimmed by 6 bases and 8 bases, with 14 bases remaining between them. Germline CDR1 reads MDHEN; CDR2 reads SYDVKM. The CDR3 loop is CASRVSGRDIQYF. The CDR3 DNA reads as TGTGCCAGCAGGGTCTCGGGGAGAGACATTCAGTACTTC.